The 3 T cell receptor beta chains in this list originate from one sample, sequenced in a study of response to subunit inactivated influenza vaccine. TCRdb itself ran the RT-PCR reads through MiXCR, one entry per CDR3 protein. The profile covers 500,000 to 600,000 distinct CDR3 sequences, with 6% to 9% appearing a single time and 10% to 15% taken by the ten largest. This specimen was PBMCs from blood, taken less than 25 months after vaccination. These receptors came from a man aged 50 to 69 who received an inactivated influenza vaccine.

At least ten counts were recorded for this clonotype. J is TRBJ2-7 and V is TRBV10-3, with TRBD2 as a possible D gene (6 bases). Germline lookup yields CDR1 ENHRY and CDR2 SYGVKD. V shed 4 bases and J shed 5 bases, with 12 bases lying between them. The CDR3 is 13 amino acids. In DNA, the CDR3 is TGTGCCATCAGTGTTCAGGAGGGACACGAGCAGTACTTC. Encoded protein: CAISVQEGHEQYF.

This clonotype was found a few times. CDR3 in amino acids: CASSVGGTKNIQYF. CDR3 nucleotide sequence: TGTGCCAGCAGCGTAGGAGGGACCAAAAACATTCAGTACTTC. This rearrangement joins TRBV9 to TRBJ2-4; tentative D call: TRBD2 (5 bases). Trimming removed 0 bases from V and 2 bases from J, with 6 bases in between. This CDR3 has 14 residues. The V gene's germline CDR1 is SGDLS and CDR2 YYNGEE.

The chain couples TRBV5-1 to TRBJ2-1; 9 bases are shared with TRBD2. The CDR3 length is 18 residues. The germline V gene has CDR1 SGHRS and CDR2 YFSETQ. J lost 3 bases, V lost 0 bases, and 10 bases had no gene match. CDR3 amino acids: CASSLVSSGTNLYNEQFF. The CDR3 region has the DNA TGCGCCAGCAGCTTGGTTTCTAGCGGGACAAACCTCTACAATGAGCAGTTCTTC.